This T cell receptor beta chain was found in a study of naive and memory T cell subsets. Study-wide findings and caveats: The RNA method is potentially sensitive to activation and differentiation changes.

This clonotype appeared many times. The antigen is undetermined. The length of the CDR3 is 14 residues. In germline, CDR1 is DFQATT, CDR2 SNEGSKA (reference sequence). The V end lost 0 bases, the J end lost 3 bases, and 12 bases lay between the germline ends. The SP2 primer and nested alpha and beta constant region primers amplified ligated cDNA in four rounds. MiXCR was run by TCRdb on the 5' RACE reads, yielding one entry per CDR3 protein. The profile covers about 32,000 distinct CDR3 sequences, with approximately 15% appearing a single time and around 2.7% taken by the ten largest. An oligonucleotide containing a UMI was ligated to the 3' end of TCR cDNA. Whole-blood samples were roughly 2.3 ml of peripheral blood from healthy adult volunteers.

This chain links TRBV20-1 with TRBJ2-7; either TRBD1 or TRBD2 may fit D (6 bases each). The sequence was obtained from a female donor in good health. CDR3 residues: CSARDPGAGYEQYF. As DNA, the CDR3 is TGCAGTGCTAGAGATCCGGGGGCGGGCTACGAGCAGTACTTC.